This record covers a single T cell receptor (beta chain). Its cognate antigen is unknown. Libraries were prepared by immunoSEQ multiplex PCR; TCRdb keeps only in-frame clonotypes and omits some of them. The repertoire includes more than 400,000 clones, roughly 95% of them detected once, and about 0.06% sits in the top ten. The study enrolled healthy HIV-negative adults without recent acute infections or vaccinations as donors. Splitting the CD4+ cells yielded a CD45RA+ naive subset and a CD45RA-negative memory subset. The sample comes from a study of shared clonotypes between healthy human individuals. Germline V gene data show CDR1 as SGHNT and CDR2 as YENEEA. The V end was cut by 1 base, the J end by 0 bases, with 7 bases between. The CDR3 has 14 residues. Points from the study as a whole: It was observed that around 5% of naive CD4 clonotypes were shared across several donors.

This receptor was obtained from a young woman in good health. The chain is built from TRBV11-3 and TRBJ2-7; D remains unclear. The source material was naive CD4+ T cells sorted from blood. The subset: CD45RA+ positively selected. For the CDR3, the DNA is TGTGCCAGCAGCTTAGGGGCAGCCTCCTACGAGCAGTACTTC. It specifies CASSLGAASYEQYF.